The 31 T cell receptor beta chains below were found in one sample sequenced in a study of neoadjuvant anti-PD-1 for oral cavity cancer. The time point: after neoadjuvant nivolumab, at surgical resection. Profiling relied on immunoSEQ multiplex PCR, and the TCRdb table lists in-frame clones only, not all of them. The data show around 65,000 clones, 86% seen once. Sequencing used PBMCs, obtained after nivolumab (anti-PD-1) treatment. The receptors here all came from a person aged 35-79 years with oral cavity squamous cell carcinoma.

The V gene is TRBV4-1, the J gene TRBJ2-7; D uncertain. Trimming removed 0 bases from V and 4 bases from J, with 13 bases in between. This CDR3 region has 15 residues. Germline CDR1 and CDR2: MGHRA and YSYEKL. CDR3 residues: CASSQDPWTTYEQYF. Written as DNA, the CDR3 is TGCGCCAGCAGCCAAGATCCTTGGACCACTTACGAGCAGTACTTC.

The chain has TRBV7-8 and TRBJ2-3, with TRBD2 matching over 9 bases. Unmatched junction bases numbered 16, after V lost 3 bases and J lost 0 bases. CDR1 is SGHVS and CDR2 is FQNEAQ in the germline V gene. This CDR3 contains 20 residues. The CDR3 sequence: CASSLDVLAGIPSSTDTQYF. The CDR3, as DNA: TGTGCCAGCAGCTTGGACGTACTAGCGGGCATCCCCTCTAGCACAGATACGCAGTATTTT.

This clone occurred a few times. The chain links TRBV9 to TRBJ1-2; 8 bases fit TRBD1. Germline V lookup: CDR1 SGDLS, CDR2 YYNGEE. The V and J ends lost 4 bases and 5 bases, in that order; junction bases with no gene match: 7. This CDR3 is 14 amino acids long. Here the CDR3 DNA reads TGTGCCAGCAGCACTTCGACAGGGGAGTATGGCTACACCTTC. This gives the protein CASSTSTGEYGYTF.

This chain uses TRBV5-6 with TRBJ1-1, with a possible D match to TRBD1 (6 bases). Deletions cut 4 bases from V and 5 bases from J, with 12 bases between. The germline V gene has CDR1 SGHDT and CDR2 YYEEEE. The CDR3 is 13 residues long. The CDR3 sequence: CASSPRGGTEAFF. CDR3 bases: TGTGCCAGCAGCCCTCGAGGGGGTACTGAAGCTTTCTTT.

The chain is built from TRBV14 and TRBJ2-1; 14 bases align to TRBD2. The germline V gene has CDR1 SGHDN and CDR2 FVKESK. The CDR3 spans 20 residues. With 0 bases clipped from V and 2 bases from J, the junction kept 9 bases outside the gene matches. Here the CDR3 reads CASSQEGLAGVFGTYNEQFF. CDR3 in DNA: TGTGCCAGCAGCCAAGAGGGACTAGCGGGAGTATTCGGGACCTACAATGAGCAGTTCTTC.

The CDR3 bases are TGTGCCATCAGTCCCCAGGGTGTAAGCTATGGCTACACCTTC. Translating it yields CAISPQGVSYGYTF. The genes are TRBV10-3 and TRBJ1-2; D may be TRBD1 (5 bases). V was shortened by 5 bases and J by 4 bases, with 14 bases between the two germline ends. This CDR3 is built from 14 residues. Germline V gene sequence: CDR1 ENHRY, CDR2 SYGVKD.

The gene calls are TRBV6-5 and TRBJ1-1; tentatively, D is TRBD1 (5 bases). The ends were cut back, 5 bases at V and 0 bases at J, with 13 bases in the middle. The V gene's germline CDR1 is MNHEY and CDR2 SVGAGI. This CDR3 spans 15 amino acids. DNA for the CDR3: TGTGCCAGCAGTCCTCTGGGACTGCTGAACACTGAAGCTTTCTTT. Translating gives CASSPLGLLNTEAFF.

The chain couples TRBV11-2 to TRBJ2-4; tentatively, D is TRBD2 (5 bases). Trimming removed 6 bases from V and 0 bases from J, with 9 bases in between. This CDR3 spans 14 amino acids. Germline loops: CDR1 SGHAT, CDR2 FQNNGV. In DNA, the CDR3 is TGTGCCAGCAGGGACGGACTAGCCAAAAACATTCAGTACTTC. Amino acid sequence: CASRDGLAKNIQYF.

CDR3 nucleotide sequence: TGTGCCAGTGGGCCTTCGGTGAATGAGCAGTTCTTC. Protein product: CASGPSVNEQFF. The chain is built from TRBV6-4 and TRBJ2-1; D remains unclear. The CDR3 spans 12 residues. CDR1 is MRHNA, CDR2 SNTAGT, per germline. Trimming left V 9 bases short and J 7 bases short, with 13 bases between.

The V gene is TRBV2, the J gene TRBJ2-5; possibly TRBD1 for D (5 bases). The V and J ends lost 6 bases and 1 base respectively, with 12 bases between them. The CDR3 consists of 14 residues. From germline, CDR1 is SNHLY and CDR2 FYNNEI. Here the CDR3 DNA reads TGTGCCAGCAGCCTTAGACAGACCCAAGAGACCCAGTACTTC. As protein: CASSLRQTQETQYF.

For the CDR3, the DNA is TGCGCCAGTGCTGAAGAGGCTAGCGCCTCCTACGAGCAGTACTTC. Its protein product is CASAEEASASYEQYF. The chain uses TRBV5-1 and TRBJ2-7; a possible D gene is TRBD2 (6 bases). The CDR3 loop spans 15 amino acids. The germline V gene encodes CDR1 SGHRS and CDR2 YFSETQ. V was cut by 8 bases and J by 0 bases, with 18 bases left in between.

CDR3 sequence: CASSRSGIQETQYF. CDR3 DNA: TGCGCCAGCAGCCGGAGCGGGATCCAAGAGACCCAGTACTTC. The genes are TRBV5-1 and TRBJ2-5; 7 nucleotides align to TRBD2. The CDR3 consists of 14 residues. CDR1 is SGHRS, CDR2 YFSETQ, per germline. V shed 4 bases, J shed 1 base, and the junction held 4 bases outside the gene matches.

This clone was recorded once. The rearrangement links TRBV7-8 to TRBJ1-4; D gene uncertain. Trimming shortened V by 5 bases and J by 4 bases, and 11 bases separated the two germline ends. CDR1 and CDR2 (germline): SGHVS, FQNEAQ. This CDR3 has 14 amino acids. CDR3 in DNA: TGTGCCAGCAGCCTCAGGACGAATAATGAAAAACTGTTTTTT. Protein: CASSLRTNNEKLFF.

The chain links TRBV4-1 to TRBJ2-7; TRBD1 matches at 9 bases. V was clipped by 1 base and J by 3 bases; unmatched bases: 7. The CDR3 loop spans 16 amino acids. Germline V gene data show CDR1 as MGHRA and CDR2 as YSYEKL. The CDR3 DNA sequence: TGCGCCAGCAGCCAAGTGGATTTGGGACAGGGCTACGAGCAGTACTTC. Translation: CASSQVDLGQGYEQYF.

J is TRBJ2-5 and V is TRBV28, with 10 bases lining up with TRBD2. The germline gives CDR1 MDHEN, CDR2 SYDVKM. Trimming took 6 bases from V and 4 from J; bases not matched to a gene: 11. The CDR3 runs to 16 residues. This chain's CDR3 is CASSPMVAGGRETQYF. The CDR3 bases are TGTGCCAGCAGCCCGATGGTAGCGGGAGGAAGAGAGACCCAGTACTTC.

This chain uses TRBV2 with TRBJ2-2; 7 bases line up with TRBD1. Trimming took 5 bases from V and 8 from J; bases not matched to a gene: 8. Germline V lookup: CDR1 SNHLY, CDR2 FYNNEI. The CDR3 runs to 14 residues. Here the CDR3 reads CASSRTGATGELFF. The CDR3 coding sequence is TGTGCCAGCAGTAGGACAGGAGCGACTGGGGAGCTGTTTTTT. The variable domain in full, completed from reference TRBV2 and TRBJ2-2, reads EPEVTQTPSHQVTQMGQEVILRCVPISNHLYFYWYRQILGQKVEFLVSFYNNEISEKSEIFDDQFSVERPDGSNFTLKIRSTKLEDSAMYFCASSRTGATGELFFGEGSRLTVL.

The sample holds one count of this clone. The chain has TRBV5-1 and TRBJ1-1, with no clear D. Trimming left V 0 bases short and J 1 base short, with 10 bases between. Germline V gene data show CDR1 as SGHRS and CDR2 as YFSETQ. The CDR3 spans 15 residues. CDR3 DNA sequence: TGCGCCAGCAGCTTGGCCTCGGGGTCGAACACTGAAGCTTTCTTT. Its protein is CASSLASGSNTEAFF.

This sequence joins TRBV4-1 and TRBJ1-3; TRBD1 is a possible D gene (6 bases). V lost 3 bases, J lost 0 bases, and 12 bases lay in between. This CDR3 contains 16 residues. Germline CDR1 MGHRA, CDR2 YSYEKL. The CDR3 DNA reads TGCGCCAGCAGCCAGGAAGGGACAAACTCTGGAAACACCATATATTTT. It encodes CASSQEGTNSGNTIYF.

The chain employs TRBV27 and TRBJ2-3; 9 bases map to TRBD2. The CDR3 runs to 17 residues. After removal of 6 bases from V and 1 base from J, the junction contained 11 bases not matched to a gene. The germline V gene has CDR1 MNHEY and CDR2 SMNVEV (reference sequence). CDR3 nucleotide sequence: TGTGCCAGCAGCCTACTCCGCGGGGGGGTGGGCACAGATACGCAGTATTTT. Residues: CASSLLRGGVGTDTQYF.

The gene calls are TRBV10-3 and TRBJ1-1, with D perhaps TRBD1 (5 bases). Germline CDR1 is ENHRY and CDR2 is SYGVKD. The CDR3 length is 16 residues. Trimming took 3 bases from V and 4 from J, leaving 18 bases between them. In nucleotides, the CDR3 is TGTGCCATCAGTGAAGGCCCCCCGGTGGGGGGCACTGAAGCTTTCTTT. Its protein is CAISEGPPVGGTEAFF.

This chain uses TRBV28 with TRBJ1-5; a possible D gene is TRBD1 (5 bases). The CDR3 length is 14 residues. Germline V lookup: CDR1 MDHEN, CDR2 SYDVKM. Trimming shortened V by 3 bases and J by 11 bases, and 17 bases separated the two germline ends. Here the CDR3 reads CASSLKTTGGTQHF. CDR3 bases: TGTGCCAGCAGTTTGAAAACGACCGGGGGGACCCAGCATTTT.

The V call is TRBV2, the J call TRBJ2-7, with 10 nucleotides matching TRBD1. Trimming at V came to 8 bases and at J to 3 bases, leaving 7 bases not matched to a gene. The CDR3 is 14 amino acids. Germline CDR1 SNHLY, CDR2 FYNNEI. The CDR3 is CASQSGTGDYEQYF. The CDR3 nucleotides are TGTGCCAGCCAATCCGGGACAGGGGACTACGAGCAGTACTTC.

The chain employs TRBV7-9 and TRBJ1-2; D might be TRBD1 (5 bases). The CDR3 is 14 residues long. Germline loops: CDR1 SEHNR, CDR2 FQNEAQ (reference sequence). V lost 7 bases and J lost 7, with 19 bases in between. CDR3 in amino acids: CASTPPWGSSGYTF. CDR3 DNA: TGTGCCAGCACCCCGCCGTGGGGGAGCAGTGGCTACACCTTC.

This clone was detected a few times. The chain employs TRBV6-4 and TRBJ2-1; TRBD2 agrees at 7 bases. This CDR3 has 15 residues. CDR1 is MRHNA and CDR2 is SNTAGT in the germline V gene. The trim removed 6 bases at V and 2 bases at J, leaving 7 bases unmatched. CDR3 in amino acids: CASSYTSETYNEQFF. CDR3 in DNA: TGTGCCAGCAGCTATACTAGCGAGACCTACAATGAGCAGTTCTTC.

V usage is TRBV12-5 and J usage is TRBJ1-2; unclear D gene. The CDR3 extends over 14 amino acids. V was clipped by 1 base and J by 6 bases, with 12 bases between them. Germline V gene data show CDR1 as LGHNT and CDR2 as FRNRAP. DNA for the CDR3: TGTGCTAGTGGTTTGGCCCATTTATTGGATGGCTACACCTTC. This translates into CASGLAHLLDGYTF.

Of note for this clone: A read error may account for a junction end that differs from germline. The chain carries TRBV29-1 and TRBJ1-1, with D possibly matching TRBD1 (5 bases). The CDR3 extends over 12 amino acids. Germline lookup yields CDR1 SQVTM and CDR2 ANQGSEA. CDR3 amino acids: CSVVSIQGVRVF. CDR3 DNA sequence: TGCAGCGTTGTTTCTATCCAAGGGGTGCGGGTCTTT.

V gene TRBV5-6 combines with J gene TRBJ1-5; tentative D call: TRBD1 (5 bases). The V gene lost 5 bases and the J gene lost 0 bases, with 9 bases spanning the gap. Germline-derived CDR1 and CDR2 are SGHDT and YYEEEE. The CDR3 length is 14 residues. DNA for the CDR3: TGTGCCAGCAGGACAGCTAATAGCAATCAGCCCCAGCATTTT. It yields the protein CASRTANSNQPQHF.

The chain uses TRBV5-6 and TRBJ1-2; TRBD1 matches at 8 bases. The germline CDR1 and CDR2 sequences are SGHDT and YYEEEE. With 4 bases clipped from V and 3 bases from J, the junction kept 8 bases outside the gene matches. The CDR3 runs 15 residues. Here the CDR3 reads CASSLLGTGDYGYTF. Here the CDR3 DNA reads TGTGCCAGCAGCCTGTTGGGGACAGGTGACTATGGCTACACCTTC.

J is TRBJ1-1 and V is TRBV7-9; weak D call: TRBD1 (6 bases). V dropped 2 bases and J dropped 5 bases, with 9 bases sitting between them. The germline V gene has CDR1 SEHNR and CDR2 FQNEAQ (reference sequence). The CDR3 runs 13 residues. The CDR3 DNA reads TGTGCCAGCAGCTTAAGGACAGCGACTGAAGCTTTCTTT. This encodes CASSLRTATEAFF. The full variable domain, with the rest looked up from reference TRBV7-9 and TRBJ1-1, is DTGVSQNPRHKITKRGQNVTFRCDPISEHNRLYWYRQTLGQGPEFLTYFQNEAQLEKSRLLSDRFSAERPKGSFSTLEIQRTEQGDSAMYLCASSLRTATEAFFGQGTRLTVV.

The rearrangement joins TRBV5-4 to TRBJ2-6, with 7 bases identical to TRBD2. This CDR3 comprises 18 residues. Germline V CDR1 and CDR2: SGHNT, YYREEE (reference sequence). V trimming: 3 bases; J trimming: 0 bases; junction bases outside the gene matches: 9. In DNA, the CDR3 is TGTGCCAGCAGCTCAACCGGGGGGTTAGGCTCTGGGGCCAACGTCCTGACTTTC. As protein: CASSSTGGLGSGANVLTF. Supplemented by reference TRBV5-4 and TRBJ2-6, the full variable domain reads ETGVTQSPTHLIKTRGQQVTLRCSSQSGHNTVSWYQQALGQGPQFIFQYYREEENGRGNFPPRFSGLQFPNYSSELNVNALELDDSALYLCASSSTGGLGSGANVLTFGAGSRLTVL.

CDR3 sequence: CASSIAPLSGGPRYTDTQYF. CDR3 DNA: TGTGCCAGTAGTATAGCCCCTCTTAGCGGGGGGCCCCGGTACACAGATACGCAGTATTTT. The gene calls are TRBV19 and TRBJ2-3; 10 bases fit TRBD2. The CDR3 contains 20 residues. Germline CDR1 reads LNHDA; CDR2 reads SQIVND (reference sequence). After removal of 1 base from V and 2 bases from J, the junction contained 15 bases not matched to a gene.